Included here is one TCR beta chain sequence, with context. The antigen is undetermined. Data came from immunoSEQ multiplex PCR; TCRdb stores just in-frame clones and leaves some out. Of around 100,000 clones listed, just under 90% were seen once; the top ten hold approximately 16%. This entry is derived from a study of T cell responses to AZD1222 COVID-19 vaccine. Study-wide results and caveats: Close to half of all spike-specific TCRs reportedly target regions of the variants that are unmutated. Two AZD1222 doses significantly raised spike-specific TCR breadth and depth over controls.

The CDR3 length is 15 residues. The germline V gene has CDR1 MNHEY and CDR2 SVGAGI. The TCR was taken from an adult in good health. The V and J genes are TRBV6-5 and TRBJ2-5, with D possibly TRBD1 on 6 matching bases. The source was peripheral blood, collected on day 0 of AZD1222 vaccination. The CDR3 DNA is TGTGTCCGGCGAGGGGTCCGACAGGATAGGGAGACCCAGTACTTC. Translating gives CVRRGVRQDRETQYF.